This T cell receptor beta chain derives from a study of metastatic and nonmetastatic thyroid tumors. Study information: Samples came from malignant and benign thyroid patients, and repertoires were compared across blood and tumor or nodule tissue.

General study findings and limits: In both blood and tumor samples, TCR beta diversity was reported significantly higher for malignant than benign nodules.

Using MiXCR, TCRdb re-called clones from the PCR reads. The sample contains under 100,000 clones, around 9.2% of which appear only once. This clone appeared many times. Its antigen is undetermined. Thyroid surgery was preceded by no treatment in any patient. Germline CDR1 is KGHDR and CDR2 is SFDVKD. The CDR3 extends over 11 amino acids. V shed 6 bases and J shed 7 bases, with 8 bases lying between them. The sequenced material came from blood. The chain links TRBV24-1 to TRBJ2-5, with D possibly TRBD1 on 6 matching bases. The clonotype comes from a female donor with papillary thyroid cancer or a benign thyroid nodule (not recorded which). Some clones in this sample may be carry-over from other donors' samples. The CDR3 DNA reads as TGTGCCACCAGTCTACAGGGGACCCAGTACTTC. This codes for CATSLQGTQYF.